A selection of T cell receptor beta chains follows, all from one sample in a study of PD-1 blockade in classical Hodgkin lymphoma. The assay was immunoSEQ multiplex PCR, and TCRdb's table has in-frame clones only and misses some. The table records over 25,000 clones, about 86% of them present only once. The material was CD4+ T cells from blood, obtained before the fourth cycle of nivolumab. Every receptor here comes from a human donor with classical Hodgkin lymphoma. Each CDR3 is given with its conserved first and last residue.

J | V | CDR3
TRBJ2-7 | TRBV5-1 | CASSFLGDRSYEQYF
TRBJ1-1 | TRBV5-8 | CASSSGTENTEAFF
TRBJ2-7 | TRBV5-4 | CASSSSFGAATYEQYF
TRBJ2-4 | TRBV23-1 | CASSKREVDKNIQYF
TRBJ1-5 | TRBV28 | CASRTRDSPNQPQHF
TRBJ2-7 | TRBV5-6 | CASRKGGLAGEISYEQYF
TRBJ1-5 | TRBV6-1 | CASSAQGGPQHF
TRBJ2-5 | TRBV29-1 | CSAKRWGDGTQYF
TRBJ2-1 | TRBV11-3 | CASSLEWGRNEQFF
TRBJ2-1 | TRBV5-1 | CASSRTGTEYNEQFF
TRBJ1-1 | TRBV6-5 | CASSIGGEGTEAFF
TRBJ2-1 | TRBV5-1 | CASSWKTSTFEQFF
TRBJ2-3 | TRBV14 | CASSQVRDTQYF
TRBJ1-1 | TRBV19 | CASILNTEAFF
TRBJ2-7 | TRBV18 | CASRTGTGGSYEQYF
TRBJ1-1 | TRBV29-1 | CSVDRGMNTEAFF
TRBJ2-7 | TRBV28 | CASRGTGNTYEQYF
TRBJ1-6 | TRBV19 | CASSISMYSPLHF
TRBJ2-3 | TRBV28 | CASSFVGLGGQSTDTQYF
TRBJ1-6 | TRBV11-2 | CASSHGQAGSPLHF
TRBJ2-3 | TRBV10-2 | CASSSTLTDTQYF
TRBJ1-2 | TRBV9 | CATGGQYGYTF
TRBJ2-5 | TRBV7-6 | CASSSPGQQETQYF
TRBJ1-4 | TRBV5-6 | CASSLRGVNEKLFF
TRBJ2-3 | TRBV7-8 | CASSFLSQGTDTQYF
TRBJ2-1 | TRBV6-5 | CASSYSAGGRHNEQFF
TRBJ1-5 | TRBV21-1 | CASSPGVARSESNQPQHF
TRBJ2-2 | TRBV5-5 | CATQEGLLGSGELFF
NA | TRBV6-6 | CASSYGPRLSSYEQYF
TRBJ2-2 | TRBV4-1 | CASSQPGRGGRVTGELFF
TRBJ2-5 | TRBV2 | CASKRQGQETQYF
TRBJ1-4 | TRBV6-6 | CASRRDGGSNEKLFF
TRBJ2-3 | TRBV7-3 | CASSATSGDTQYF
TRBJ1-5 | TRBV6-1 | CATRGSGGNQPQHF
TRBJ2-7 | TRBV11-2 | CASSPLPGQAYEQYF
TRBJ1-1 | TRBV7-9 | CASSLGSYTEAFF
TRBJ1-4 | TRBV5-1 | CASSLSPNEKLFF
TRBJ2-1 | TRBV11-2 | CASSLGQGAWNEQFF
TRBJ1-2 | TRBV7-9 | CASSLGMTEPHYGYTF
TRBJ1-4 | TRBV2 | CASKRYSGGEKLFF